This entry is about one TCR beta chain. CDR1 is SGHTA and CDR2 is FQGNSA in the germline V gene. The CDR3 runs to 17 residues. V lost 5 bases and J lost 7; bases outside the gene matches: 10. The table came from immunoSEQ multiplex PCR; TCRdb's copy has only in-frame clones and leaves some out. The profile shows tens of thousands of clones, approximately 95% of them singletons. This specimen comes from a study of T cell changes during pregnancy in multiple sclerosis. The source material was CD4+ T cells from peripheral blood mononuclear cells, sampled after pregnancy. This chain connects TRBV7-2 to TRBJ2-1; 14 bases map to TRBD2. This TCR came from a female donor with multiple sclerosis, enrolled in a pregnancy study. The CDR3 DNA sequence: TGTGCCAGCAGCGAGACTAGCGGGAGGGTTTCTAGGAATGAGCAGTTCTTC. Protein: CASSETSGRVSRNEQFF.